Sequencing of this TCR beta chain was carried out in a study of T cell repertoires and HLA-DP antigens. The germline CDR1 and CDR2 sequences are MNHNY and SVGAGI (reference sequence). V lost 8 bases, J lost 5 bases, and 8 bases stayed unmatched. There are 13 residues in the CDR3. A remark on this clone: The antigen is not known.

Clones were sequenced by immunoSEQ multiplex PCR, and TCRdb holds only the in-frame ones, with some missing. The sample holds about 110,000 clones, nearly 95% seen once. Material: CD4+ T cells from PBMCs. This sequence originates from a woman between 18 and 29 years old in good health and CMV-seronegative. The chain recombines TRBV6-6 with TRBJ2-5, with TRBD1 identical over 7 bases. The CDR3 region is CASLYRGRETQYF. DNA for the CDR3: TGTGCCAGCTTGTACAGGGGTAGGGAGACCCAGTACTTC.